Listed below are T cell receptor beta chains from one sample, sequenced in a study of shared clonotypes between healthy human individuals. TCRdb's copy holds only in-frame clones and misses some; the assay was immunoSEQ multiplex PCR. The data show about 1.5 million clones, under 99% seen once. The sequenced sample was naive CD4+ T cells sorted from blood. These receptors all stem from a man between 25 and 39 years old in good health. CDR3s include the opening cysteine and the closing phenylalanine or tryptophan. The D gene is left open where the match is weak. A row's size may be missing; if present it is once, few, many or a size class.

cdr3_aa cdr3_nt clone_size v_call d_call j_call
CASSKDRVGNQPQHF TGTGCCAGCAGCAAGGACAGGGTCGGCAATCAGCCCCAGCATTTT . TRBV5-5 TRBD1 TRBJ1-5
CASTKGRGTDTQYF TGTGCCAGCACCAAGGGCAGGGGCACAGATACGCAGTATTTT once TRBV9 . TRBJ2-3
CASSPGGADEQYF TGTGCCAGCTCACCCGGGGGGGCAGACGAGCAGTACTTC . TRBV18 TRBD2 TRBJ2-7
CASGTSGVTDTQYF TGTGCCAGCGGGACTAGCGGGGTCACAGATACGCAGTATTTT . TRBV28 TRBD2 TRBJ2-3
CASSLREGQKTQYF TGTGCCAGCTCACTAAGGGAGGGCCAAAAGACCCAGTACTTC . TRBV18 TRBD2 TRBJ2-5
CASSRQVRHQPQHF TGTGCCAGCAGTAGGCAGGTGAGGCATCAGCCCCAGCATTTT . TRBV28 . TRBJ1-5
CSASFSHKAFF TGCAGTGCTAGCTTTAGCCATAAAGCTTTCTTT . TRBV20-1 . TRBJ1-1
CASTLLDRPDSNQPQHF TGTGCCAGCACCTTACTAGACAGGCCAGATAGCAATCAGCCCCAGCATTTT . TRBV7-8 . TRBJ1-5
CASSLWPERNEQFF TGTGCCAGCAGCTTGTGGCCTGAGAGGAATGAGCAGTTCTTC . TRBV5-8 . TRBJ2-1
CASSPNSWTSVYNEQFF TGTGCCAGCAGCCCGAACTCGTGGACTAGCGTCTACAATGAGCAGTTCTTC . TRBV14 TRBD2 TRBJ2-1
CASRKPTGLSYEQYF TGCGCCAGCAGAAAGCCGACAGGTCTTTCCTACGAGCAGTACTTC . TRBV10-2 . TRBJ2-7
CASSFSGLPSSGEQYF TGTGCCAGCAGTTTCTCAGGGCTCCCCTCAAGTGGGGAGCAGTACTTC . TRBV28 . TRBJ2-7
CASRAGTYSSYEQYF TGTGCCAGCAGAGCCGGGACATATAGCTCCTACGAGCAGTACTTC . TRBV7-9 . TRBJ2-7
CASSLRQRSNEQFF TGCGCCAGCAGCTTGAGACAGAGATCCAATGAGCAGTTCTTC . TRBV5-1 . TRBJ2-1
CASSPYPPRLAGGGETQYF TGTGCTAGCAGCCCTTACCCCCCCCGTTTGGCGGGAGGAGGGGAGACCCAGTACTTC . TRBV7-7 TRBD2 TRBJ2-5
CASSPRDRLYNEQFF TGTGCCAGCAGCCCCCGGGACAGGCTTTACAATGAGCAGTTCTTC once TRBV7-3 TRBD1 TRBJ2-1
CASSYHQENEQFF TGTGCCAGCAGCTACCACCAGGAGAATGAGCAGTTCTTC . TRBV7-3 . TRBJ2-1
CASSPGTLFRGQYF TGTGCCAGCAGCCCCGGGACATTGTTCAGGGGGCAGTACTTC . TRBV7-2 . TRBJ2-7
CASSPSGDLYIQYF TGTGCCAGCTCACCCTCAGGAGATCTGTACATTCAGTACTTC . TRBV18 . TRBJ2-4